Listed below are T cell receptor beta chains from one sample, sequenced in a study of radiation and T cells in renal cell carcinoma. The repertoire was sequenced with immunoSEQ multiplex PCR; TCRdb's copy has only in-frame clones and lacks some. The sample shows about 61,000 clones, over 70% of them seen only once. The sequences come from blood, collected from a patient whose treatment included radiotherapy and nephrectomy. The receptors were sampled from a man aged 55 to 70 with renal cell carcinoma. The CDR3 runs from the conserved cysteine through the conserved F or W. Clone size appears in some rows only: once, few, many, or a class for an expanded clone.

clone_size	v_call	cdr3_aa
.	TRBV5-1	CASSSGQGHGGYTEAFF
.	TRBV27	CASSLLGAGELFF
.	TRBV7-2	CASSLVGTAVYGYTF
.	TRBV7-3	CASSLVGVAYNEQFF
.	TRBV4-1	CASSQEGWNRAATEAFF
.	TRBV7-2	CASRWGLAGTDTQYF
.	TRBV13	CASSEGALENTEAFF
few	TRBV5-1	CASRQGNSPLHF
.	TRBV7-2	CASSLVGIGSPLHF
few	TRBV6-5	CASLLNTEAFF
.	TRBV7-8	CASRINLNTEAFF
.	TRBV2	CASSFSRTGGTDTQYF
.	TRBV9	CASSPWAGTGELFF
.	TRBV7-2	CASSWTGGRSNEKLFF
.	TRBV11-3	CASSLEGTSGLSTDTQYF
.	TRBV5-1	CASSTQGPTTGELFF
.	TRBV19	CASSIQGAREKLFF
.	TRBV6-5	CASSYGGTIAKNIQYF
.	TRBV5-1	CAGSSNGGSNGYTF
.	TRBV6-1	CASSETPSLAGGTTDTQYF
.	TRBV15	CATSRGGGGGPQHF
.	TRBV9	CASSPTDRGNSEKLFF
.	TRBV10-3	CAISENTGVGADTQYF
.	TRBV9	CASSVEVVANYGYTF
.	TRBV11-2	CASSYFPGTGGGWDGYTF
.	TRBV5-4	CASSLVSGDEQFF
few	TRBV29-1	CSPRMGGRNEQFF
.	TRBV11-3	CASSLVVDTGNTIYF
.	TRBV10-2	CASGSAGRTDTQYF
.	TRBV7-2	CASGPNSGNTIYF
.	TRBV6-5	CASSLLGVNEKLFF
few	TRBV5-5	CASSPGLNPNQPQHF
few	TRBV7-2	CASSLLDYSNQPQHF
.	TRBV6-6	CASRGTGQEDTF
once	TRBV6-5	CASSYGTGSNQPQHF